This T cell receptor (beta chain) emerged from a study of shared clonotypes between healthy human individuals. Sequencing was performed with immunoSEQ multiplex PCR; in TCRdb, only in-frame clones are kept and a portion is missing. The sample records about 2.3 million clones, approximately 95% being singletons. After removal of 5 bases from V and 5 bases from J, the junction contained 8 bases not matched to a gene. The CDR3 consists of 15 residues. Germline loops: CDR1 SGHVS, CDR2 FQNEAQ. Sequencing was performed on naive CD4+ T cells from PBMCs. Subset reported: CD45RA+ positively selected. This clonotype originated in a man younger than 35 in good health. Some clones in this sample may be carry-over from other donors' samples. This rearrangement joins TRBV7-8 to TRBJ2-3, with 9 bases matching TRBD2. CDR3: CASSAWGLAKDTQYF. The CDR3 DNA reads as TGTGCCAGCAGCGCCTGGGGACTAGCAAAAGATACGCAGTATTTT.